Following are 9 T cell receptor beta chains from one sample sequenced in a study of regulatory T cells in long-lasting Graves disease. Time point of the sample: newly diagnosed GD, antithyroid drugs for less than 3 months. RNA extracted from PBMCs served as the sequencing template. To make TCR beta libraries, researchers used iRepertoire HTBI primers and Arm-PCR of CDR3 regions. One entry per CDR3 protein results from TCRdb running MiXCR on the multiplex PCR reads. The sample has around 460,000 distinct CDR3 sequences, less than 15% seen once; the top ten hold approximately 15%. This same sample was also part of a study on T cells in Graves' hyperthyroidism and ophthalmopathy.

The source material was peripheral blood mononuclear cells (PBMCs), sampled at new diagnosis, from a patient treated with antithyroid drugs. The receptors come from a woman in her fifties or sixties with Graves disease.

This clonotype came up a few times. This chain's CDR3 is CAISERQGFYEQYF. The CDR3 DNA reads as TGTGCCATCAGTGAGAGGCAGGGGTTCTACGAGCAGTACTTC. The chain employs TRBV10-3 and TRBJ2-7, with a tentative D call TRBD1 (6 bases). CDR3 length equals 14 residues. Germline CDR1 is ENHRY and CDR2 is SYGVKD. Trimming cost V 2 bases and J 3 bases, with 11 bases left between them.

This clonotype was seen many times. The CDR3 nucleotides read TGTGCCAGCAGTTTGGACAGCCGGGACTCCTACGAGCAGTACTTC. Translating gives CASSLDSRDSYEQYF. The V and J genes are TRBV27 and TRBJ2-7, with D possibly matching TRBD1 (6 bases). This CDR3 spans 15 amino acids. Trimming shortened V by 3 bases and J by 0 bases, and 12 bases separated the two germline ends. Germline V lookup: CDR1 MNHEY, CDR2 SMNVEV (reference sequence).

This clonotype was seen a few times. The chain uses TRBV6-9 and TRBJ2-5; weak D call: TRBD2 (5 bases). Germline values: CDR1 MNHGY, CDR2 SVAAGI. V was clipped by 3 bases and J by 7 bases, with 21 bases between them. The CDR3 spans 16 residues. CDR3 residues: CASSYSRRRIEGTQYF. Here the CDR3 DNA reads TGTGCCAGCAGTTACTCACGGAGGAGGATAGAAGGGACCCAGTACTTC.

This clonotype has ten or more counts. The chain links TRBV7-2 to TRBJ2-1; TRBD2 agrees at 12 bases. Trimming cost V 6 bases and J 11 bases; bases outside gene matches: 14. The CDR3 runs 16 residues. Germline CDR1 and CDR2: SGHTA and FQGNSA. The CDR3 protein is CASRQRGTSGQSKQFF. The CDR3 DNA sequence: TGTGCCAGCAGACAACGTGGGACTAGCGGGCAAAGTAAGCAGTTCTTC.

This clonotype occurred many times. This chain uses TRBV9 with TRBJ1-1; D unresolved. V lost 0 bases, J lost 3 bases, and 21 bases lay in between. The CDR3 consists of 18 residues. The germline CDR1 and CDR2 sequences are SGDLS and YYNGEE. CDR3 nucleotide sequence: TGTGCCAGCAGCGTAGGATCCCAGTTGTTGGGTCGGGACACTGAAGCTTTCTTT. As protein: CASSVGSQLLGRDTEAFF.

In its sample, this clonotype was seen many times. This chain joins TRBV20-1 and TRBJ2-4; the match to TRBD2 covers 8 bases. The CDR3 is 14 residues long. Germline loops: CDR1 DFQATT, CDR2 SNEGSKA (reference sequence). V gave up 6 bases and J gave up 3 bases; unmatched junction bases: 7. The CDR3 sequence: CSAPGGPGKNIQYF. Here the CDR3 DNA reads TGCAGTGCGCCGGGAGGGCCTGGCAAAAACATTCAGTACTTC.

This clonotype was seen ten or more times. Written as DNA, the CDR3 is TGTGCCAGCAGTTTACCCCCCCAGGTCGGGGCCTACGAGCAGTACTTC. This sequence encodes CASSLPPQVGAYEQYF. The gene calls are TRBV12-3 or TRBV12-4 and TRBJ2-7; maybe TRBD2 (5 bases). This CDR3 has 16 residues. V lost 2 bases and J lost 2, with 16 bases in between.

Many counts were recorded for this clonotype. CDR3 bases: TGTGCCAGCGGAGCAGCGGGCCTCGACCATTCCTACGAGCAGTACTTC. Its protein product is CASGAAGLDHSYEQYF. This chain links TRBV28 with TRBJ2-7, with D possibly TRBD2 on 6 matching bases. Trimming stripped 8 bases from V and 1 base from J, with 21 bases between. The CDR3 covers 16 residues. CDR1 and CDR2 from the germline V gene are MDHEN and SYDVKM.

The rearrangement joins TRBV6-1 to TRBJ2-1; 10 bases match TRBD2. Looked up from germline, CDR1 is MNHNS and CDR2 is SASEGT. The CDR3 totals 18 residues. Trimming took 4 bases from V and 0 from J; bases not matched to a gene: 9. The CDR3 DNA sequence: TGTGCCAGCAGTGTTCTCGGACTAGCGGTCCCCTCCTACAATGAGCAGTTCTTC. It translates to CASSVLGLAVPSYNEQFF.